The 17 T cell receptor beta chains presented below share a single source sample, sequenced in a study of early T cells in non-severe SARS-CoV-2 infection. Each CDR3 protein gets one entry after TCRdb re-called the 5' RACE reads with MiXCR. Altogether 65,000 to 80,000 distinct CDR3 sequences are present, approximately 13% being singletons, with the ten largest covering roughly 6%. The sequenced sample was whole blood. The receptors here all came from an adult who was a healthcare worker with PCR-confirmed SARS-CoV-2 infection or an uninfected control (not recorded which).

This clonotype was observed a few times. The rearrangement joins TRBV30 to TRBJ1-4, with 8 bases identical to TRBD1. The CDR3 totals 17 residues. Germline CDR1 is GTSNPN and CDR2 is SVGIG (reference sequence). J lost 6 bases, V lost 4 bases, and 16 bases had no gene match. Here the CDR3 reads CAWTFESGDRHYEKLFF. The DNA of the CDR3 is TGTGCCTGGACCTTTGAGAGTGGGGACAGGCATTATGAAAAACTGTTTTTT.

This clonotype was observed at least ten times. V and J are TRBV9 and TRBJ2-1; D remains unclear. The CDR3 length is 13 residues. Germline CDR1 and CDR2: SGDLS and YYNGEE. The ends were cut back, 4 bases at V and 9 bases at J, with 14 bases in the middle. In nucleotides, the CDR3 is TGTGCCAGCAGCCCGATAGGGTCCGGTGAGCAGTTCTTC. Its translation is CASSPIGSGEQFF.

There are many counts of this clonotype. A read error may account for a junction end that differs from germline. The chain joins TRBV20-1 to TRBJ1-4, with D maybe TRBD1 (6 bases). The CDR3 sequence is 13 residues long. Looked up from germline, CDR1 is DFQATT and CDR2 is SNEGSKA (reference sequence). CDR3 loop: CSAPGGGNEKLFF. The CDR3 DNA follows: TGCAGTGCTCCAGGAGGGGGGAATGAAAAACTTTTTTTT.

This clonotype was observed a handful of times. Here the CDR3 reads CASSLASSWKETQYF. The CDR3, as DNA: TGTGCCAGCAGTTTAGCTAGTAGTTGGAAAGAGACCCAGTACTTC. This chain connects TRBV27 to TRBJ2-5; no reliable D call. V lost 2 bases and J 3 bases, leaving 13 bases between the germline ends. Germline V lookup: CDR1 MNHEY, CDR2 SMNVEV (reference sequence). The CDR3 runs to 15 residues.

The rearrangement links TRBV12-3 or TRBV12-4 to TRBJ1-2; D gene ambiguous. The CDR3 has 13 residues. With 6 bases removed from V and 8 bases from J, the gap between germline ends came to 16 bases. The CDR3 here is CASSRTGFGGYTF. In DNA form, the CDR3 reads TGTGCCAGCAGCCGGACGGGGTTTGGGGGCTACACCTTC.

This clonotype was seen a few times. The V and J genes are TRBV4-1 and TRBJ1-3; the D gene is possibly TRBD1 (5 bases). V shed 1 base and J shed 3 bases, with 13 bases lying between them. CDR1 MGHRA and CDR2 YSYEKL come from the germline V gene. The CDR3 consists of 16 residues. CDR3 sequence: CASSQGGHFLGNTIYF. The CDR3 DNA reads TGCGCCAGCAGCCAAGGCGGACATTTCCTTGGAAACACCATATATTTT.

CDR3 amino acids: CASSSHPGQGAYEQYF. The CDR3 nucleotides read TGTGCCAGCAGCTCTCACCCGGGACAGGGGGCGTACGAGCAGTACTTC. The chain carries TRBV12-3 or TRBV12-4 and TRBJ2-7, with TRBD1 matching 12 bases. J lost 4 bases, V lost 6 bases, and 10 bases had no gene match. This CDR3 spans 16 amino acids.

This chain links TRBV6-5 with TRBJ2-7; D perhaps matches TRBD2 (6 bases). The CDR3 loop spans 15 amino acids. V dropped 4 bases and J dropped 0 bases, with 13 bases sitting between them. CDR1 and CDR2 (germline): MNHEY, SVGAGI. CDR3 loop: CASSLFGGASYEQYF. CDR3 DNA sequence: TGTGCCAGCAGTTTGTTTGGCGGGGCCTCCTACGAGCAGTACTTC.

The chain links TRBV18 to TRBJ1-5; D gene ambiguous. Germline assignment: CDR1 KGHSH and CDR2 LQKENI. The CDR3 has 12 amino acids. V dropped 6 bases and J dropped 5 bases, with 8 bases sitting between them. The CDR3 bases are TGTGCCAGCTCCGACGGTTATCAGCCCCAGCATTTT. Translating it yields CASSDGYQPQHF.

This clonotype was counted many times. V gene TRBV9 combines with J gene TRBJ2-7, with 9 bases fitting TRBD1. The CDR3 has 14 residues. V lost 3 bases to trimming and J lost 5 bases; unmatched junction nucleotides: 6. Germline CDR1 SGDLS, CDR2 YYNGEE. The CDR3 nucleotides are TGTGCCAGCAGCGCCGACAGGGGGGCCCACGAGCAGTACTTC. Translated, it gives CASSADRGAHEQYF.

The chain has TRBV11-3 and TRBJ2-1; TRBD2 aligns across 14 bases. CDR3 length equals 15 residues. V shed 3 bases, J shed 11 bases, and the junction held 6 bases outside the gene matches. Germline loops: CDR1 SGHNT, CDR2 YENEEA. In DNA form, the CDR3 reads TGTGCCAGCAGCTTCCAAGGACTAGCGGGAGGAAAGCAGTTCTTC. The encoded protein is CASSFQGLAGGKQFF.

The chain has TRBV18 and TRBJ1-6, with 9 bases matching TRBD1. This CDR3 has 14 amino acids. The V segment lost 3 bases and the J segment 7 bases; nucleotides outside the gene matches: 1. In germline, CDR1 is KGHSH, CDR2 LQKENI. The CDR3 loop reads CASSPGTGNSPLHF. CDR3 coding DNA: TGTGCCAGCTCACCCGGGACAGGGAATTCACCCCTCCACTTT.

The chain employs TRBV20-1 and TRBJ2-7, with 10 bases identical to TRBD1. The CDR3 has 14 residues. Germline trimming cut 6 bases from V and 3 bases from J; bases unmatched to any gene: 8. Germline V gene data show CDR1 as DFQATT and CDR2 as SNEGSKA (reference sequence). CDR3 loop: CSALPGTGVYEQYF. Written as DNA, the CDR3 is TGCAGTGCCTTACCCGGGACAGGGGTCTACGAGCAGTACTTC.

This clonotype showed up many times. V gene TRBV6-5 combines with J gene TRBJ2-7; 8 nucleotides line up with TRBD1. This CDR3 contains 14 residues. The V and J ends lost 5 bases and 5 bases, in that order; junction bases with no gene match: 8. Germline V gene lookup returns CDR1 MNHEY and CDR2 SVGAGI. CDR3 amino acids: CASSAWTGQDEQYF. In nucleotides, the CDR3 is TGTGCCAGCAGTGCCTGGACAGGGCAGGACGAGCAGTACTTC.

CDR3 protein: CASSSQSKEFF. The CDR3 DNA follows: TGTGCCAGCAGTTCCCAATCCAAGGAGTTCTTC. The chain is built from TRBV28 and TRBJ2-1; D uncertain. The CDR3 covers 11 residues. V was shortened by 4 bases and J by 14 bases, with 12 bases between the two germline ends. Germline V gene data show CDR1 as MDHEN and CDR2 as SYDVKM. Complete variable domain (other parts from reference TRBV28 and TRBJ2-1): DVKVTQSSRYLVKRTGEKVFLECVQDMDHENMFWYRQDPGLGLRLIYFSYDVKMKEKGDIPEGYSVSREKKERFSLILESASTNQTSMYLCASSSQSKEFFGPGTRLTVL.

This clonotype was detected only a few times. The genes are TRBV18 and TRBJ2-7; 7 bases agree with TRBD1. The CDR3 is 15 residues long. Losses at the gene ends were 2 bases for V and 1 base for J; bases not matched to a gene: 5. The germline V gene has CDR1 KGHSH and CDR2 LQKENI. CDR3 nucleotide sequence: TGTGCCAGCTCACCATCGCCGGACAGGTCCTACGAGCAGTACTTC. It is translated as CASSPSPDRSYEQYF. The complete variable domain, with remaining parts taken from reference TRBV18 and TRBJ2-7, reads NAGVMQNPRHLVRRRGQEARLRCSPMKGHSHVYWYRQLPEEGLKFMVYLQKENIIDESGMPKERFSAEFPKEGPSILRIQQVVRGDSAAYFCASSPSPDRSYEQYFGPGTRLTVT.

This clonotype was recorded many times. This sequence joins TRBV5-1 and TRBJ2-1; D may be TRBD2 (6 bases). This CDR3 is built from 13 residues. The germline V gene has CDR1 SGHRS and CDR2 YFSETQ. V was clipped by 4 bases and J by 6 bases, with 11 bases between them. Here the CDR3 reads CASSLMGGNEQFF. The CDR3 bases are TGCGCCAGCAGCCTAATGGGGGGCAATGAGCAGTTCTTC.